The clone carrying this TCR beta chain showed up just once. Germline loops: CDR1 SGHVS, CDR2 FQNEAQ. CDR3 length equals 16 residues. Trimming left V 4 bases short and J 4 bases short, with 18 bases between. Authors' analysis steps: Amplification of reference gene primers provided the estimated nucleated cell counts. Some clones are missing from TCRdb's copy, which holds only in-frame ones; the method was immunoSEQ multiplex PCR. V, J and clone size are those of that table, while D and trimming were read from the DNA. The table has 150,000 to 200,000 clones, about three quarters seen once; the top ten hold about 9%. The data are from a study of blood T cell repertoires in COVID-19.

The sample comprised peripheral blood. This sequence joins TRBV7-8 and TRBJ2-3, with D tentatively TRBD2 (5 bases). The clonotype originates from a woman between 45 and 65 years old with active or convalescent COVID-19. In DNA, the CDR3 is TGTGCCAGCAGCTCCCGGGGATCCTCGGTAGCAGATACGCAGTATTTT. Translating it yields CASSSRGSSVADTQYF.